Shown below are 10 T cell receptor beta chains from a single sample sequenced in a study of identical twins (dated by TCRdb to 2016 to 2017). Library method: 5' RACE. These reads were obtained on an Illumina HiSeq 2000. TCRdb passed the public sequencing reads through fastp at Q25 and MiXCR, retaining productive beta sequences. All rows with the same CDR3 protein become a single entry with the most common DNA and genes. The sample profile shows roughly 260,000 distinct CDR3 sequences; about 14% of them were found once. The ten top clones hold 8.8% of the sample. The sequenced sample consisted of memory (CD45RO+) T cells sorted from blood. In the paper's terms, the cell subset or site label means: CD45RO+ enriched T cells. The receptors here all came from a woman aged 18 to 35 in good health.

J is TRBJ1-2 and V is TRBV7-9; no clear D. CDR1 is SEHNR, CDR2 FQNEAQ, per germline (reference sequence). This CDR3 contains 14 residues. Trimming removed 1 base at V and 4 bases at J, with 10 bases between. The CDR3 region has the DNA TGTGCCAGCAGCTTAGGAGGTTGGAGCTATGGCTACACCTTC. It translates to CASSLGGWSYGYTF.

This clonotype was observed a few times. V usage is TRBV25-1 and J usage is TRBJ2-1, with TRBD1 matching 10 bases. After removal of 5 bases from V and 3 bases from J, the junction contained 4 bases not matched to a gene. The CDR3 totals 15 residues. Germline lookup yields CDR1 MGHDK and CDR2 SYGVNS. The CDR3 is CASSRQGAIYNEQFF. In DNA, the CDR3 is TGTGCCAGCAGTCGACAGGGGGCTATCTACAATGAGCAGTTCTTC.

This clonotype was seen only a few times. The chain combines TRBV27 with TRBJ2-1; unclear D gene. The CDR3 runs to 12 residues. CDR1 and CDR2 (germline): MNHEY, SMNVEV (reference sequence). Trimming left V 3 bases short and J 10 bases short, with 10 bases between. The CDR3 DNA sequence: TGTGCCAGCAGTTTCGGGTGGGGAGAGCAGTTCTTC. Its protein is CASSFGWGEQFF.

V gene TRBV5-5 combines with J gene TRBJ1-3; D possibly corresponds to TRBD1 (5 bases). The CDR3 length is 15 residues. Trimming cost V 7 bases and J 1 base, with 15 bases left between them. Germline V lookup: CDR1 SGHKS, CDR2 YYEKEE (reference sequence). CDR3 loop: CASSNRTDSGNTIYF. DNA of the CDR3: TGTGCCAGCTCCAACAGGACCGATTCTGGAAACACCATATATTTT. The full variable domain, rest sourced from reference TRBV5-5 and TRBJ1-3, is DAGVTQSPTHLIKTRGQQVTLRCSPISGHKSVSWYQQVLGQGPQFIFQYYEKEERGRGNFPDRFSARQFPNYSSELNVNALLLGDSALYLCASSNRTDSGNTIYFGEGSWLTVV.

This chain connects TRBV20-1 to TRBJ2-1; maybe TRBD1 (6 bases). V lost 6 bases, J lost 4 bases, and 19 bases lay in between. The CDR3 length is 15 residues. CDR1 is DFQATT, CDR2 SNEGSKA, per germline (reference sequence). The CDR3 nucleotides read TGCAGTGCCAGGGGAGTTGAGGGGACATACAATGAGCAGTTCTTC. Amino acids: CSARGVEGTYNEQFF.

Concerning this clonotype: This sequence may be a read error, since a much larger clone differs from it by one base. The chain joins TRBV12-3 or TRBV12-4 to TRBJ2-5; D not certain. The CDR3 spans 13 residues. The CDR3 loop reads CASSFTNQETQCF. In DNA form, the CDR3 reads TGTGCCAGCAGTTTCACAAACCAAGAGACCCAGTGCTTC.

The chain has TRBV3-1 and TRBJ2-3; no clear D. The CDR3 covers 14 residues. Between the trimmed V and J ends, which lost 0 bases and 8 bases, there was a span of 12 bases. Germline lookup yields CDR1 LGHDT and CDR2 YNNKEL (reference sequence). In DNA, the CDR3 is TGTGCCAGCAGCCAAGAGGCCCACCGTGGTACGCAGTATTTT. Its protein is CASSQEAHRGTQYF.

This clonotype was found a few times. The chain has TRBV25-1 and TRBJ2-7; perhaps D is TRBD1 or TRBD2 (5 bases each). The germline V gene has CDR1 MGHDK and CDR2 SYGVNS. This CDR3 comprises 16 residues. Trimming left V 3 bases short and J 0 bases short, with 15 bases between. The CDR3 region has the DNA TGTGCCAGCAGTGACTGGGGACGGTTGAGCTCCTACGAGCAGTACTTC. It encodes CASSDWGRLSSYEQYF.

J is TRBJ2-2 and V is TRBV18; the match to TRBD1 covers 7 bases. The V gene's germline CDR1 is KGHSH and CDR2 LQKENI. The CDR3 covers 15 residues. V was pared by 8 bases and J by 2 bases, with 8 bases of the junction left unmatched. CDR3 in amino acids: CASHRTGDNTGELFF. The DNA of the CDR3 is TGTGCCAGCCACAGGACAGGCGATAACACCGGGGAGCTGTTTTTT.

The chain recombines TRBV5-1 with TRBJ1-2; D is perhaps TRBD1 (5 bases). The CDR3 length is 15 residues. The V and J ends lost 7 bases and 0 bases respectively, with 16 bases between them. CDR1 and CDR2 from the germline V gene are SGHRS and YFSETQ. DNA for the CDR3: TGCGCCAGCTCCCCCTCCGGGGCACCTAACTATGGCTACACCTTC. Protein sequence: CASSPSGAPNYGYTF.